This is a list of T cell receptor beta chains from one sample in a study of blood T cell repertoires in COVID-19. The table came from immunoSEQ multiplex PCR; TCRdb's copy has only in-frame clones and leaves some out. The sample has about 240,000 clones, roughly 87% seen once. Specimen: peripheral blood. The source of these receptors is a woman in her 30s with acute or convalescent COVID-19. Both conserved end residues are part of each CDR3. Clone sizes are given selectively: once, few, many, or a class where the clone is expanded.

V gene: TRBV21-1; CDR3 length: 19; clone size: -; J gene: TRBJ1-6; CDR3 protein: CASNPLLDRPRLNNSPLHF
V gene: TRBV6-5; CDR3 length: 15; clone size: -; J gene: TRBJ1-3; CDR3 protein: CASSRIQGSGNTIYF
V gene: TRBV6-1; CDR3 length: 15; clone size: -; J gene: TRBJ2-7; CDR3 protein: CASSEDSTGGYEQYF
V gene: TRBV28; CDR3 length: 12; clone size: -; J gene: TRBJ2-5; CDR3 protein: CASSLYRETQYF
V gene: TRBV19; CDR3 length: 12; clone size: -; J gene: TRBJ1-2; CDR3 protein: CASSGGPYGYTF
V gene: TRBV18; CDR3 length: 16; clone size: -; J gene: TRBJ2-7; CDR3 protein: CASSPPSGAGSYEQYF
V gene: TRBV18; CDR3 length: 13; clone size: -; J gene: TRBJ2-7; CDR3 protein: CASSLGLVYEQYF
V gene: TRBV5-1; CDR3 length: 14; clone size: -; J gene: TRBJ2-7; CDR3 protein: CASSLAQGRGEQYF
V gene: TRBV30; CDR3 length: 10; clone size: -; J gene: TRBJ2-1; CDR3 protein: CAWRLVEQFF
V gene: TRBV20-1; CDR3 length: 14; clone size: -; J gene: TRBJ2-5; CDR3 protein: CSASSAGRGETQYF
V gene: TRBV5-6; CDR3 length: 17; clone size: once; J gene: TRBJ1-6; CDR3 protein: CASSQQQGATYNSPLHF
V gene: TRBV9; CDR3 length: 13; clone size: many; J gene: TRBJ2-7; CDR3 protein: CASSDGQFYEQYF
V gene: TRBV19; CDR3 length: 13; clone size: -; J gene: TRBJ2-7; CDR3 protein: CASSMKREGEQYF
V gene: TRBV7-2; CDR3 length: 15; clone size: -; J gene: TRBJ2-2; CDR3 protein: CASSLAGQGTGELFF
V gene: TRBV7-9; CDR3 length: 13; clone size: -; J gene: TRBJ2-3; CDR3 protein: CASSYPGADTQYF